Described below is a single T cell receptor (beta chain) sequence and its context. The entry originates in a study of T cells expressing NK-cell markers. Looking at the study overall: Underlying the TCR beta repertoires were sorted CD3+CD56+NKG2C+, CD3+CD56+NKG2C- and CD3+CD56-NKG2C+ T cells.

TCRdb re-called the 5' RACE reads; every CDR3 protein appears as one record, without DNA. The table lists roughly 160,000 distinct CDR3 sequences. CDR1 is SNHLY, CDR2 FYNNEI, per germline. The CDR3 runs 13 residues. Sequenced input: blood T cells: a sorted CD56 or NKG2C T cell subset, CD4+ or CD8+ T cells, or bulk PBMC T cells (not recorded which). V usage is TRBV2 and J usage is TRBJ1-2. The sequence was obtained from a man aged 18 to 69 in good health. CDR3 amino acids: CASSAGLNYGYTF.